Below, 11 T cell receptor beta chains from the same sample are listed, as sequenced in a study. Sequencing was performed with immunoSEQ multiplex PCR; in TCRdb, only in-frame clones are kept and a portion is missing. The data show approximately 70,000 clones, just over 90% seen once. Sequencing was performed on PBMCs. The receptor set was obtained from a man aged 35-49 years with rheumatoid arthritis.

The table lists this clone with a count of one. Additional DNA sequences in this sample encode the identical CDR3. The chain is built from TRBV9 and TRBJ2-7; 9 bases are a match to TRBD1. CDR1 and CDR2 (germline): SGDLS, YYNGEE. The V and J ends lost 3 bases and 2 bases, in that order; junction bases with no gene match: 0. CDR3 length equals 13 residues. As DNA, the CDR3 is TGTGCCAGCAGCGGACAGGGGGCCTACGAGCAGTACTTC. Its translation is CASSGQGAYEQYF.

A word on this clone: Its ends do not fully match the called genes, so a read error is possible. The chain's CDR3 is CARSLGGEVLLYEQYF. The CDR3 nucleotides are TGCGCCCGCAGCTTGGGGGGGGAGGTCCTCCTCTACGAGCAGTACTTC. This rearrangement joins TRBV5-1 to TRBJ2-7; 7 positions agree with TRBD2. Per the germline V gene, CDR1 is SGHRS and CDR2 is YFSETQ. The CDR3 length is 16 residues.

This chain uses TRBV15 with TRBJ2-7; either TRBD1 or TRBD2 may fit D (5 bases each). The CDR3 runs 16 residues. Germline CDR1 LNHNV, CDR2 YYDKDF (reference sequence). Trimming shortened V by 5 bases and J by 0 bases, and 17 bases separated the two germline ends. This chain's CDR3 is CATSARGGFSSYEQYF. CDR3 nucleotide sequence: TGTGCCACCAGCGCTCGGGGCGGGTTTTCCTCCTACGAGCAGTACTTC.

CDR3 sequence (DNA): TGTGCCAGCAATGGCAGGGGCCCTTATAGCAATCAGCCCCAGCATTTT. Its translation is CASNGRGPYSNQPQHF. The chain combines TRBV2 with TRBJ1-5; weak D call: TRBD1 (6 bases). Germline V gene sequence: CDR1 SNHLY, CDR2 FYNNEI. The V end lost 7 bases, the J end lost 0 bases, and 16 bases lay between the germline ends. This CDR3 region has 16 residues.

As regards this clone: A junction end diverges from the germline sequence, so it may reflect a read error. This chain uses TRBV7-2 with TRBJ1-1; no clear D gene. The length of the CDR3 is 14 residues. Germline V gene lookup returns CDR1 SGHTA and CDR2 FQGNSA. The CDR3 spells CASNLGSPNTEAFF. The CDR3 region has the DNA TGTGCCAGCAACTTAGGGAGCCCGAACACTGAAGCTTTCTTT.

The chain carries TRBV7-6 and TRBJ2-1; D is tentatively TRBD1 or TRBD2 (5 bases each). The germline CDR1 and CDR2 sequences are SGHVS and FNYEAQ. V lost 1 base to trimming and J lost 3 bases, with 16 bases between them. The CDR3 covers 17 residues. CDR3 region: CASSLGGGLGSYNEQFF. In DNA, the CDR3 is TGTGCCAGCAGCTTAGGGGGCGGGCTAGGAAGCTACAATGAGCAGTTCTTC.

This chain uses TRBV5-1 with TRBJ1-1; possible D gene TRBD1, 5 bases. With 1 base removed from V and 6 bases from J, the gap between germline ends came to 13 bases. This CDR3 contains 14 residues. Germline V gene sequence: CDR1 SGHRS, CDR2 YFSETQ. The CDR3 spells CASSLPWEGAEAFF. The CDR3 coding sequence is TGCGCCAGCAGCTTGCCCTGGGAAGGGGCTGAAGCTTTCTTT.

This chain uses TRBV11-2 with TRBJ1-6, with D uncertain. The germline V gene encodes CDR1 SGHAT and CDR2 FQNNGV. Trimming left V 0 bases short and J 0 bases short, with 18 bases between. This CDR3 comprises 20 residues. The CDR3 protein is CASSLEGSSWASSYNSPLHF. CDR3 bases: TGTGCCAGCAGCTTAGAGGGGTCTTCATGGGCAAGCTCCTATAATTCACCCCTCCACTTT.

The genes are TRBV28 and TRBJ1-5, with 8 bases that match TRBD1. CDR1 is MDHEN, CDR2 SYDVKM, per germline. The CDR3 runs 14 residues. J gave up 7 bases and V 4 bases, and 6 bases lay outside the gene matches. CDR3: CASSSGQGRQPQHF. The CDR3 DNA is TGTGCCAGCAGTTCAGGACAGGGTAGACAGCCCCAGCATTTT.

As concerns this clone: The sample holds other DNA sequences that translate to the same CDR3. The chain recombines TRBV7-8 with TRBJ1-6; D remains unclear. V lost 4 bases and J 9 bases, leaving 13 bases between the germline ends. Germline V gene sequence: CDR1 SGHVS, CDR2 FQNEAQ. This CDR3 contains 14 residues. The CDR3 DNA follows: TGTGCCAGCAGCTCCGCGGGAGCGGGTTCACCCCTCCACTTT. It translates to CASSSAGAGSPLHF.

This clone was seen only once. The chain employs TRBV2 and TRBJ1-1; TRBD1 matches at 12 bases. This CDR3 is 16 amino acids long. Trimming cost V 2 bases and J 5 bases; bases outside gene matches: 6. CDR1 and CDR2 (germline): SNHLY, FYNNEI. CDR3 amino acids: CASSEPRDRGLTEAFF. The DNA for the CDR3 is TGTGCCAGCAGTGAACCTCGGGACAGGGGGCTGACTGAAGCTTTCTTT.